This T cell receptor (beta chain) appears in the sequencing data of a study of T-cell memory formation after mild COVID-19. Study summary: The TCR clusters were mostly specific to one donor.

This clonotype was seen at least ten times. The target antigen is unknown. Via MiXCR, TCRdb re-called the 5' RACE reads, giving one row per CDR3 protein. Seen here are hundreds of thousands of distinct CDR3 sequences, 8% to 9% observed once, and the top ten hold about 20%. Study-level results: Contracting CD4+ clones were located mainly in CM and EM, and CD8+ clones in EMRA. Detection of some responders pre-infection suggested pre-existing cross-reactive memory T cells participated.

Sequenced material: PBMCs or a T cell subset sorted from them (not recorded which). The origin of this receptor is a man aged 18 to 30 who had mild COVID-19 (a few samples of this study predate the infection). Cell type and time point are not known.

The CDR3 DNA sequence: TGCGCCAGCAGCGGCGACTTCGGAGCTGGGGCCAACGTCCTGACTTTC. As protein: CASSGDFGAGANVLTF. The chain is built from TRBV10-1 and TRBJ2-6; D is unresolved. V was pared by 6 bases and J by 2 bases, with 14 bases between. Germline values: CDR1 WNHNN, CDR2 SYGVQD (reference sequence). The CDR3 runs to 16 residues.